Below are 7 T cell receptor beta chains sequenced from a single sample in a study of shared clonotypes between healthy human individuals. Produced via immunoSEQ multiplex PCR; TCRdb's table is partial and in-frame only. Of around 940,000 clones in the sample, 76% were seen once. Sequenced: memory CD4+ T cells sorted from blood. Subset in this sample: CD45RA-negative fraction. All receptors come from a man aged 18 to 29 in good health.

CDR3 loop: CASSVLQLISSGANVLTF. DNA for the CDR3: TGTGCCAGCAGTGTGCTACAACTCATCAGCTCTGGGGCCAACGTCCTGACTTTC. The J gene is TRBJ2-6, the V gene TRBV2; D not certain. The CDR3 runs to 18 residues. The germline CDR1 and CDR2 sequences are SNHLY and FYNNEI. V shed 4 bases and J shed 0 bases, with 16 bases lying between them. The full variable domain, with the rest looked up from reference TRBV2 and TRBJ2-6, is EPEVTQTPSHQVTQMGQEVILRCVPISNHLYFYWYRQILGQKVEFLVSFYNNEISEKSEIFDDQFSVERPDGSNFTLKIRSTKLEDSAMYFCASSVLQLISSGANVLTFGAGSRLTVL.

This clone was observed a handful of times. V usage is TRBV12-5 and J usage is TRBJ2-6, with 7 bases matching TRBD1. The CDR3 has 20 residues. Germline assignment: CDR1 LGHNT and CDR2 FRNRAP. V gave up 0 bases and J gave up 0 bases; unmatched junction bases: 11. CDR3 sequence (DNA): TGTGCTAGTGGTTTGGTACATTTTCCAGGGGGTCTCTCTGGGGCCAACGTCCTGACTTTC. Its protein product is CASGLVHFPGGLSGANVLTF. The entire variable domain, with the rest obtained from reference TRBV12-5 and TRBJ2-6, is as follows: DARVTQTPRHKVTEMGQEVTMRCQPILGHNTVFWYRQTMMQGLELLAYFRNRAPLDDSGMPKDRFSAEMPDATLATLKIQPSEPRDSAVYFCASGLVHFPGGLSGANVLTFGAGSRLTVL.

This chain uses TRBV7-2 with TRBJ2-5; a weak D match, TRBD2 (6 bases). Trimming cost V 3 bases and J 4 bases, with 12 bases left between them. The CDR3 totals 14 residues. The germline V gene encodes CDR1 SGHTA and CDR2 FQGNSA. The CDR3 DNA follows: TGTGCCAGCAGCTTGACGGGAGTACGAGAGACCCAGTACTTC. This codes for CASSLTGVRETQYF.

The J gene is TRBJ1-1, the V gene TRBV6-5; D uncertain. V lost 5 bases to trimming and J lost 3 bases, with 13 bases between them. Per the germline V gene, CDR1 is MNHEY and CDR2 is SVGAGI. This CDR3 has 14 residues. CDR3 region: CASSRDGYHTEAFF. In DNA, the CDR3 is TGTGCCAGCAGTCGCGACGGTTATCACACTGAAGCTTTCTTT.

V is TRBV6-1 and J is TRBJ1-2; TRBD1 is a possible D gene (5 bases). The CDR3 covers 14 residues. Germline lookup yields CDR1 MNHNS and CDR2 SASEGT. V dropped 0 bases and J dropped 7 bases, with 12 bases sitting between them. As DNA, the CDR3 is TGTGCCAGCAGTGAAGCTGGCAGGGTGGGTGGCTACACCTTC. This sequence encodes CASSEAGRVGGYTF.

The genes are TRBV10-1 and TRBJ1-6; tentative D call: TRBD1 (6 bases). Per the germline V gene, CDR1 is WNHNN and CDR2 is SYGVQD (reference sequence). The CDR3 runs 18 residues. With 5 bases removed from V and 5 bases from J, the gap between germline ends came to 22 bases. The DNA of the CDR3 is TGCGCCAGCAGTACGACGCCAACGGGACACCAGAATAATTCACCCCTCCACTTT. As protein: CASSTTPTGHQNNSPLHF.

The chain uses TRBV5-1 and TRBJ1-1, with D possibly TRBD1 on 5 matching bases. Trimming removed 6 bases from V and 0 bases from J, with 12 bases in between. The CDR3 is 14 amino acids. The germline gives CDR1 SGHRS, CDR2 YFSETQ. The CDR3 DNA sequence: TGCGCCAGCAACGGACAAGACATGAACACTGAAGCTTTCTTT. Residues: CASNGQDMNTEAFF.